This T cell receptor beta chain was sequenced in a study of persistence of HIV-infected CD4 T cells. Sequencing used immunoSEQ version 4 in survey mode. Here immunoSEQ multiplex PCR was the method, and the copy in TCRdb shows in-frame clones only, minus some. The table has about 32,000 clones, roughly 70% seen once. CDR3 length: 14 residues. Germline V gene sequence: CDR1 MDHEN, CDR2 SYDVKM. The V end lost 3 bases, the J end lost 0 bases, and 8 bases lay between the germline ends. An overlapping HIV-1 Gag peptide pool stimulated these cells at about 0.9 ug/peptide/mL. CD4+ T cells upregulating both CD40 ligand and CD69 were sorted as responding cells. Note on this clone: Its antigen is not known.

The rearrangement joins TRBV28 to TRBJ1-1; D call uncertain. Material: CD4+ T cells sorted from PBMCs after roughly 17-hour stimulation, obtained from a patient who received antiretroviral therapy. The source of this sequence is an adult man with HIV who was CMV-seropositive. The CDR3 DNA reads TGTGCCAGCAGTTTGGATTGGGTGAACACTGAAGCTTTCTTT. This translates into CASSLDWVNTEAFF.